This T cell receptor (beta chain) was captured by sequencing in a study of OX40 agonist ivuxolimab in advanced cancers. This clone was seen a handful of times. Between the trimmed V and J ends, which lost 1 base and 11 bases, there was a span of 8 bases. The CDR3 loop spans 11 amino acids. Per germline, CDR1 KGHSH and CDR2 LQKENI. Profiled with immunoSEQ multiplex PCR; TCRdb holds only in-frame clones, not every one. The sample gives 65,000 to 90,000 clones, about 90% of which show up once; 0.75% to 0.85% is in the top ten. This chain joins TRBV18 and TRBJ1-1; D unresolved. The receptor was isolated from an adult with an advanced solid tumor such as melanoma, head and neck, liver or kidney cancer. The sequences come from CD4+ or CD8+ T cells sorted from blood, collected in a trial of the OX40 agonist ivuxolimab. The CDR3, as DNA: TGTGCCAGCTCACCACAGTTCGGGGCTTTCTTT. Amino acids: CASSPQFGAFF.